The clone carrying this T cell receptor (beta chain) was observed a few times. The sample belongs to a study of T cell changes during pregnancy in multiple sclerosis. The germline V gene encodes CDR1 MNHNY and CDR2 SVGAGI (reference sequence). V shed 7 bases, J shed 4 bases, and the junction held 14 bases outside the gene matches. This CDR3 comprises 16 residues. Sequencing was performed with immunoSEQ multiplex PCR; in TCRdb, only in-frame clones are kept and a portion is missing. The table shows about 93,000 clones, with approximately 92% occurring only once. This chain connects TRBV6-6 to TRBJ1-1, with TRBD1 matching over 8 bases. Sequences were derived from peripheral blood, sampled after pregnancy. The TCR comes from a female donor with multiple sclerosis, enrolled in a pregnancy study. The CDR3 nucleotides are TGTGCCAGCAACACAGACCAGGGGGCGTTTGGCACTGAAGCTTTCTTT. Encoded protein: CASNTDQGAFGTEAFF.